This T cell receptor (beta chain) was documented in a study of CD8+ T cells in alopecia areata. Study-wide background: Scoring of severity for treated patients was based on percentage of affected scalp area.

After isolation, RNA underwent reverse transcription to generate cDNA as the sequencing template. Only in-frame clones appear in the TCRdb table, and some are missing; sequencing was by immunoSEQ multiplex PCR. The sample yields 200,000 to 250,000 clones, under 75% seen once. The study's findings and limits: Scalp clonality dropped significantly under tofacitinib, as did expanded CD8+ top-100 clones. Throughout tofacitinib, many expanded lesional clones continued to persist in scalp and blood.

The CDR3 has 16 amino acids. V was trimmed by 4 bases and J by 1 base, leaving 14 bases between them. The germline gives CDR1 SGHDT, CDR2 YYEEEE. This sample's treatment: oral pan-JAK inhibitor, 5-10 mg twice daily. This clone was seen a few times. The target antigen is unknown. The chain links TRBV5-6 to TRBJ2-2; D unclear. The clonotype was recovered from a human donor with alopecia areata. The sample in question was CD4+ T cells sorted from blood, obtained at week 4, from a patient treated with tofacitinib. The CDR3 spells CASSPDAPGNTGELFF. The DNA for the CDR3 is TGTGCCAGCAGCCCCGACGCCCCTGGGAACACCGGGGAGCTGTTTTTT.